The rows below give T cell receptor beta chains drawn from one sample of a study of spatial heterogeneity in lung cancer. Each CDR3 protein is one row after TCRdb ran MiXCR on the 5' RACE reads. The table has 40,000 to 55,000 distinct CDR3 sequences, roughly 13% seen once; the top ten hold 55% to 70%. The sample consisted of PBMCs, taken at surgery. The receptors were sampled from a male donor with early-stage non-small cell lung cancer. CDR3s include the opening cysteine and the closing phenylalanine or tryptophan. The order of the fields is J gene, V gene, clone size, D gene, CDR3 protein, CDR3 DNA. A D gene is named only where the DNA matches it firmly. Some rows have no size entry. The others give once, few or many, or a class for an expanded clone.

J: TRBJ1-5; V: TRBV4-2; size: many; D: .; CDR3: CASSQDLGDQPQHF; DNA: TGTGCCAGCAGCCAAGATTTGGGGGATCAGCCCCAGCATTTT
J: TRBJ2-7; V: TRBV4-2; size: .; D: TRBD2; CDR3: CASSRGGGSVEQYF; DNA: TGTGCCAGCAGCCGGGGCGGGGGTTCGGTCGAGCAGTACTTC
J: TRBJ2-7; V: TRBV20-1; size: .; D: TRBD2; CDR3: CSARSRLAAPDEQYF; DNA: TGCAGTGCTAGATCGCGACTAGCGGCCCCCGACGAGCAGTACTTC
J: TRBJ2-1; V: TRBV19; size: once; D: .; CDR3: CASSTEVYNEQFF; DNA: TGTGCCAGTAGTACCGAGGTCTACAATGAGCAGTTCTTC
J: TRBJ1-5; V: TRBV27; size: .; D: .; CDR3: CASSPVGSNQPQHF; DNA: TGTGCCAGCAGTCCCGTCGGAAGCAATCAGCCCCAGCATTTT
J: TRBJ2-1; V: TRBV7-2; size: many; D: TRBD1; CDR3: CASSPYHRGTYNEQFF; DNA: TGTGCCAGCAGCCCCTACCACAGGGGAACCTACAATGAGCAGTTCTTC
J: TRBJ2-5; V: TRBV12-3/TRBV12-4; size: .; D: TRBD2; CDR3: CASSLLAGGRETQYF; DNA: TGTGCCAGCAGTTTACTAGCGGGAGGAAGAGAGACCCAGTACTTC
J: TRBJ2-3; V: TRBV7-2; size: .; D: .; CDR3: CASSPGLASTDTQYF; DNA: TGTGCCAGCAGCCCGGGACTGGCTAGCACAGATACGCAGTATTTT
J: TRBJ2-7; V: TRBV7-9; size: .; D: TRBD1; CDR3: CASSSWTGPYEQYF; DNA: TGTGCCAGCAGCTCATGGACAGGGCCCTACGAGCAGTACTTC
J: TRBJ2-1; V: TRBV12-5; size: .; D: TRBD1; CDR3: CAHEGGSEQFF; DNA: TGTGCGCACGAAGGGGGCAGTGAGCAGTTCTTC
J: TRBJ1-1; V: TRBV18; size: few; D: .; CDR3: CASSPNREDEAFF; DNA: TGTGCCAGCTCACCAAACAGGGAGGATGAAGCTTTCTTT
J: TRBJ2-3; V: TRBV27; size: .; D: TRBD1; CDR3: CASSARQGAGTDTQYF; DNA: TGTGCCAGCAGTGCTCGACAGGGGGCAGGTACAGATACGCAGTATTTT
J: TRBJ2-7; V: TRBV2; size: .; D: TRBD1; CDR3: CASSDYRQGSPAQYF; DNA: TGTGCCAGCAGTGACTACCGACAGGGCTCTCCGGCTCAGTACTTC
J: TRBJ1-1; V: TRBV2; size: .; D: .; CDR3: CASSPYNTEAFF; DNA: TGTGCCAGCAGTCCATATAACACTGAAGCTTTCTTT
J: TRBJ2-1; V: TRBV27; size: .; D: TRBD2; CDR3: CASSFSRTSGNEQFF; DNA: TGTGCCAGCAGTTTCTCAAGGACTAGCGGCAATGAGCAGTTCTTC
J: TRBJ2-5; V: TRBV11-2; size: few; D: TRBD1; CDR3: CASSKGLSTGGQETQYF; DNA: TGTGCCAGCAGCAAGGGATTGTCGACAGGGGGCCAAGAGACCCAGTACTTC
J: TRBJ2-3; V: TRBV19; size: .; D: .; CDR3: CASSHDLTGGTDTQYF; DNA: TGTGCCAGTAGTCACGACCTAACCGGGGGCACAGATACGCAGTATTTT
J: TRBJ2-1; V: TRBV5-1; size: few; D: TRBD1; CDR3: CASSLGTGSNNEQFF; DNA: TGCGCCAGCAGCTTGGGGACAGGGTCCAACAATGAGCAGTTCTTC
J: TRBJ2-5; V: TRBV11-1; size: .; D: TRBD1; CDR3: CASSLEGQDQETQYF; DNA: TGTGCCAGCAGCTTAGAGGGACAGGACCAAGAGACCCAGTACTTC
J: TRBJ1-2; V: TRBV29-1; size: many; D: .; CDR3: CSVDPRDYGYTF; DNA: TGCAGCGTTGACCCTAGGGACTATGGCTACACCTTC
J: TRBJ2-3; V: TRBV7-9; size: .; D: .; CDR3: CASSLAWRSTDTQYF; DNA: TGTGCCAGCAGCTTAGCCTGGCGAAGCACAGATACGCAGTATTTT
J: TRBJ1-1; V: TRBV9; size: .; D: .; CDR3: CASSVATGSPEAFF; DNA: TGTGCCAGCAGCGTAGCGACGGGCAGTCCTGAAGCTTTCTTT
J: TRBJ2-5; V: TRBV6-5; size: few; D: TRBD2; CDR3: CASTSGQRETQYF; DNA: TGTGCCAGTACTAGCGGGCAGAGAGAGACCCAGTACTTC
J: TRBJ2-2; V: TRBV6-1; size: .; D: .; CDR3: CASKGTPQVGELFF; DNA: TGTGCCAGCAAGGGGACACCTCAAGTCGGGGAGCTGTTTTTT
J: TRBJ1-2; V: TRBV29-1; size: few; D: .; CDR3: CSVDSAFYGYTF; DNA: TGCAGCGTTGACTCGGCTTTCTATGGCTACACCTTC
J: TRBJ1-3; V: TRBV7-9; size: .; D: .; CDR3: CASSLAGSGNTIYF; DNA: TGTGCCAGCAGCTTAGCTGGTTCTGGAAACACCATATATTTT
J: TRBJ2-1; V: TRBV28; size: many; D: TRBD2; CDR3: CASSFAGGSYNEQFF; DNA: TGTGCCAGCAGTTTCGCGGGAGGCTCCTACAATGAGCAGTTCTTC
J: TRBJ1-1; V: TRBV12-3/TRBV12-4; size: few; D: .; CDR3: CASRPLVNTEAFF; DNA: TGTGCCAGCAGGCCTTTGGTGAACACTGAAGCTTTCTTT
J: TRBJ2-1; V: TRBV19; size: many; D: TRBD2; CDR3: CASSKQGLAGANEQFF; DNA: TGTGCCAGTAGTAAACAGGGACTAGCGGGAGCGAATGAGCAGTTCTTC
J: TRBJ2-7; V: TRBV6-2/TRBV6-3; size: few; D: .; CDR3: CASSYDSSYEQYF; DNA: TGTGCCAGCAGTTACGATTCCTCCTACGAGCAGTACTTC
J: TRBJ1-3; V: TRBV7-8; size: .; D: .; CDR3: CASSLRRNSGNTIYF; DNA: TGTGCCAGCAGCTTGCGACGGAACTCTGGAAACACCATATATTTT
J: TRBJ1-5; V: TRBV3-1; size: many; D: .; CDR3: CASSQDWGRTQHF; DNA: TGTGCCAGCAGCCAAGATTGGGGAAGAACCCAGCATTTT
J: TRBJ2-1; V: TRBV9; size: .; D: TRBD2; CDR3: CASSRIAGGRYNEQFF; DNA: TGTGCCAGCAGTCGTATAGCGGGAGGAAGGTACAATGAGCAGTTCTTC
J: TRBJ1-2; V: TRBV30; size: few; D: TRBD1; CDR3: CAWSADRAYGYTF; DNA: TGTGCCTGGAGTGCGGACAGGGCCTATGGCTACACCTTC
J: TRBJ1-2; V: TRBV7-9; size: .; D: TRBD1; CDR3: CASSFVQGANGYTF; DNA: TGTGCCAGCAGCTTTGTACAGGGGGCGAATGGCTACACCTTC
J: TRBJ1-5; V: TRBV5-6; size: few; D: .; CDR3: CASSFRANQPQHF; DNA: TGTGCCAGCAGCTTCCGAGCAAATCAGCCCCAGCATTTT
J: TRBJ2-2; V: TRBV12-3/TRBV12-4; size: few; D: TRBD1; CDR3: CASSNTGQRDTGELFF; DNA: TGTGCCAGCAGTAACACGGGACAGAGGGACACCGGGGAGCTGTTTTTT
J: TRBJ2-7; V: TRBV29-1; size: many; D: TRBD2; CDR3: CSVSGTSGSLGEQYF; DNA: TGCAGCGTTTCCGGGACTAGCGGGAGTTTGGGCGAGCAGTACTTC
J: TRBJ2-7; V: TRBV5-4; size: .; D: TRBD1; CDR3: CASSPGTAYEQYF; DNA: TGTGCCAGCAGCCCCGGGACAGCATACGAGCAGTACTTC
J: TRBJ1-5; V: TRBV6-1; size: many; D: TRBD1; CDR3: CASSYGQGIGQPQHF; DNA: TGTGCCAGCAGTTACGGACAGGGGATAGGGCAGCCCCAGCATTTT
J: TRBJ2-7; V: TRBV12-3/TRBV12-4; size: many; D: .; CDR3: CASSLIRRSSYEQYF; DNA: TGTGCCAGCAGTTTAATTCGACGGAGCTCCTACGAGCAGTACTTC
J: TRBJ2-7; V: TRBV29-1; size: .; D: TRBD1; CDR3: CSVELRQGLYEQYF; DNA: TGCAGCGTTGAATTGCGACAGGGCCTCTACGAGCAGTACTTC
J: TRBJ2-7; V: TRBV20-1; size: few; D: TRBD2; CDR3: CSASGTSGGAVYEQYF; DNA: TGCAGTGCTTCCGGGACTAGCGGGGGGGCGGTCTACGAGCAGTACTTC
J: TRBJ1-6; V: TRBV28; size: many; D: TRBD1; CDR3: CASSLTGNHSPLHF; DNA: TGTGCCAGCAGTTTGACAGGGAACCATTCACCCCTCCACTTT
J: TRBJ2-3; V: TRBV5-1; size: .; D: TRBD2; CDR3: CASSFSGGFTDTQYF; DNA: TGCGCCAGCAGCTTTAGCGGGGGATTCACAGATACGCAGTATTTT
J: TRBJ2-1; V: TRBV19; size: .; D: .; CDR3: CASSIESRGEQFF; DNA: TGTGCCAGTAGTATAGAGTCCCGGGGAGAGCAGTTCTTC
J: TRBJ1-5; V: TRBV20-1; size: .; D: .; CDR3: CSAISLLSNQPQHF; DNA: TGCAGTGCGATATCACTGCTAAGCAATCAGCCCCAGCATTTT
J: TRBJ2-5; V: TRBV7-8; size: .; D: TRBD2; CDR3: CASTSPGGVETQYF; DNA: TGTGCCAGCACCTCTCCTGGGGGGGTGGAGACCCAGTACTTC
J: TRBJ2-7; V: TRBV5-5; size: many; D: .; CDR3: CASSFAGYEQYF; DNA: TGTGCCAGCAGCTTCGCCGGGTACGAGCAGTACTTC
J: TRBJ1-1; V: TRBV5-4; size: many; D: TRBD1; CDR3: CASSLDRGNTEAFF; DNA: TGTGCCAGCAGCTTGGACAGGGGAAATACTGAAGCTTTCTTT
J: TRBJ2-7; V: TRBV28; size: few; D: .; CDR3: CASSPTYEQYF; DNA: TGTGCCAGCAGCCCGACCTACGAGCAGTACTTC
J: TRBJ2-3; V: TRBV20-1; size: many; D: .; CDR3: CSARGRQIVDTQYF; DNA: TGCAGTGCTAGAGGGAGGCAGATCGTAGATACGCAGTATTTT
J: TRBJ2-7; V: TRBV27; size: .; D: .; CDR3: CASSSGGPYEQYF; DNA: TGTGCCAGCAGTTCAGGGGGGCCCTACGAGCAGTACTTC
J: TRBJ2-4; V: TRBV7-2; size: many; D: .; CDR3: CASSLILGSQNIQYF; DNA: TGTGCCAGCAGCTTAATTTTGGGGTCCCAAAACATTCAGTACTTC